These T cell receptor beta chains were read from a single sample in a study of CD8 T cells in ankylosing spondylitis. TCRdb reprocessed the 5' RACE reads via MiXCR and lists one record per CDR3 protein. The sample includes some 150,000 distinct CDR3 sequences, 44% of them seen just once. Sequencing input: synovial fluid, either unsorted or a sorted T cell fraction (not recorded which). Receptors were obtained from a male donor with ankylosing spondylitis. The CDR3 runs from the conserved cysteine through the conserved F or W. Each record gives: J gene, V gene, clone size, D gene, CDR3 DNA, CDR3 protein. The D gene is left open where the match is weak. Rows give clone size only sometimes, using once, few, many, or a class for an expanded clone.

j_call: TRBJ2-7; v_call: TRBV18; clone_size: .; d_call: .; cdr3_nt: TGTGCCAGCTCACCACCGGATAGGGGGGGCGGTTTCGAGCAGTACTTC; cdr3_aa: CASSPPDRGGGFEQYF
j_call: TRBJ1-1; v_call: TRBV6-5; clone_size: .; d_call: .; cdr3_nt: TGTGCCAGCAGTTTACAGCCACTGAACACTGAAGCTTCCTTT; cdr3_aa: CASSLQPLNTEASF
j_call: TRBJ2-7; v_call: TRBV20-1; clone_size: few; d_call: TRBD2; cdr3_nt: TGCAGTGCTAGAGCAGACCTCGGGGGGGGTTACGAGCAGTACTTC; cdr3_aa: CSARADLGGGYEQYF
j_call: TRBJ1-1; v_call: TRBV12-3/TRBV12-4; clone_size: .; d_call: .; cdr3_nt: TGTGCCAGCAGTTTACGGGGGATGGGGGCTTTCTTT; cdr3_aa: CASSLRGMGAFF
j_call: TRBJ2-1; v_call: TRBV20-1; clone_size: many; d_call: .; cdr3_nt: TGCAGTGCTAGTTCTCAAGGCCATGAGCAGTTCTTC; cdr3_aa: CSASSQGHEQFF
j_call: TRBJ2-7; v_call: TRBV3-1; clone_size: few; d_call: .; cdr3_nt: TGTGCCAGCAGCCAAACAGGGCTATCCTACGAGCAGTACTTC; cdr3_aa: CASSQTGLSYEQYF
j_call: TRBJ2-7; v_call: TRBV4-1; clone_size: .; d_call: TRBD1; cdr3_nt: TGCGCCAGCAGCCTTCGACAGGGGGCAGCCTACGAGCAGTACTTC; cdr3_aa: CASSLRQGAAYEQYF
j_call: TRBJ2-1; v_call: TRBV7-6; clone_size: .; d_call: TRBD2; cdr3_nt: TGTGCCAGCAGCTTAGTAGGCAGGACTAGCTACAATGAGCAGTTCTTC; cdr3_aa: CASSLVGRTSYNEQFF
j_call: TRBJ1-1; v_call: TRBV5-1; clone_size: .; d_call: TRBD1; cdr3_nt: TGCGCCAGCAGCCTAGGGACAGGGATGGGCGCTGAAGCTTTCTTT; cdr3_aa: CASSLGTGMGAEAFF
j_call: TRBJ1-2; v_call: TRBV4-1; clone_size: few; d_call: .; cdr3_nt: TGCGCCAGCAGCCAAGATACAGGACACCATGGCTACACCTTC; cdr3_aa: CASSQDTGHHGYTF
j_call: TRBJ2-3; v_call: TRBV7-3; clone_size: .; d_call: TRBD2; cdr3_nt: TGTGCCAGCAGGCTAGCGGGGGGGCCAACAGATACGCAGTATTTT; cdr3_aa: CASRLAGGPTDTQYF
j_call: TRBJ2-3; v_call: TRBV6-4; clone_size: .; d_call: TRBD2; cdr3_nt: TGTGCCACCGCGCCGGGAGCGGGAGGTGGGGATACGCAGTATTTT; cdr3_aa: CATAPGAGGGDTQYF